This TCR beta chain was profiled in a study of prognosis after radiotherapy for stage I lung cancer. Study background: Stage I non-small cell lung cancer patients were enrolled from 2018 to early 2019.

From genomic DNA, TCR beta CDR3 was amplified by two-round multiplex PCR. Individual primers that were specific to each TRBV and TRBJ gene served in first-round PCR. From the multiplex PCR reads, TCRdb called clonotypes with MiXCR, one entry per CDR3 protein. The sample shows 13,000 or so distinct CDR3 sequences, 45% to 55% of them seen only once. Germline CDR1 MNHEY, CDR2 SVGAGI. CDR3 size: 13 residues. In the case of this clonotype: One end of the junction varies from germline; a read error may be responsible.

Researchers took roughly 6 milliliters of peripheral blood at each of two time points. This sequence joins TRBV6-5 and TRBJ2-7; 7 nucleotides align to TRBD2. The source was PBMCs, collected before or after stereotactic body radiation therapy (not recorded which). The receptor was derived from a donor aged 50 or older with non-small cell lung cancer. CDR3 amino acids: CANSSGGNYGQYF. For the CDR3, the DNA is TGTGCCAACAGTTCCGGGGGGAACTACGGGCAGTACTTC.